The rows below give T cell receptor beta chains drawn from one sample of a study of shared clonotypes between healthy human individuals. Method: immunoSEQ multiplex PCR; TCRdb's copy keeps in-frame clones and lacks some. The table shows 550,000 to 750,000 clones, with around 95% occurring only once. Sequenced input: naive CD8+ T cells sorted from blood. Receptors were obtained from a woman in her 30s in good health. Both conserved end residues are part of each CDR3. The D gene is left open where the match is weak. For some rows the clone size is stated as once, few or many, or as a class when expanded; others skip it.

j_gene,abundance,v_gene,d_gene,CDR3aa,CDR3nt
TRBJ2-7,once,TRBV30,-,CAWSPSYEQYF,TGTGCCTGGAGTCCGAGTTACGAGCAGTACTTC
TRBJ2-2,-,TRBV5-6,-,CASSWGGLGELFF,TGTGCCAGCAGCTGGGGTGGTTTAGGGGAGCTGTTTTTT
TRBJ2-7,-,TRBV6-6,TRBD2,CASSTNLAGEPYEQYF,TGTGCCAGCAGTACCAATCTAGCGGGAGAACCCTACGAGCAGTACTTC
TRBJ2-5,-,TRBV28,TRBD1,CASSLPGTEVQETQYF,TGTGCCAGCAGTTTACCCGGGACAGAGGTTCAAGAGACCCAGTACTTC
TRBJ1-2,-,TRBV19,-,CASSIPDSVNYGYTF,TGTGCCAGTAGTATCCCGGATTCCGTTAACTATGGCTACACCTTC
TRBJ1-2,-,TRBV13,TRBD1,CASSTGQGFYGYTF,TGTGCCAGCAGCACCGGACAGGGTTTCTATGGCTACACCTTC
TRBJ2-7,once,TRBV2,-,CASRNGVYEQYF,TGTGCCAGCAGAAACGGGGTGTACGAGCAGTACTTC
TRBJ2-1,-,TRBV14,TRBD2,CASSLTRGRAYNEQFF,TGTGCCAGCAGCCTTACACGGGGGAGGGCTTACAATGAGCAGTTCTTC
TRBJ2-3,-,TRBV11-2,TRBD2,CATATSGSDTQYF,TGTGCCACCGCGACTAGCGGGTCAGATACGCAGTATTTT
TRBJ1-5,-,TRBV28,-,CASSRLTGSNQPQHF,TGTGCCAGCAGTCGACTGACAGGTAGCAATCAGCCCCAGCATTTT
TRBJ1-1,-,TRBV29-1,-,CSVEFQEDSMNTEAFF,TGCAGCGTTGAATTTCAGGAAGATTCCATGAACACTGAAGCTTTCTTT
TRBJ2-1,-,TRBV5-1,TRBD2,CASSLGTSGEQFF,TGCGCCAGCAGCTTGGGGACTAGCGGTGAGCAGTTCTTC
TRBJ2-1,-,TRBV29-1,-,CSCEGGTTNEQFF,TGCAGCTGTGAAGGGGGGACGACTAATGAGCAGTTCTTC
TRBJ2-1,-,TRBV2,TRBD1,CASSQSTGGVEQFF,TGTGCCAGCAGCCAGTCTACAGGGGGTGTTGAGCAGTTCTTC
TRBJ2-4,-,TRBV5-6,-,CASSSGAKNIQYF,TGTGCCAGCAGCTCAGGGGCCAAAAACATTCAGTACTTC
TRBJ2-7,-,TRBV5-6,-,CASSFLAELYEQYF,TGTGCCAGCAGCTTCCTGGCGGAGCTCTACGAGCAGTACTTC
TRBJ2-2,-,TRBV21-1,-,CAIPRRGPAGELFF,TGTGCCATCCCGAGGAGGGGGCCGGCCGGGGAGCTGTTTTTT
TRBJ2-7,-,TRBV7-6,TRBD1,CASSRDRGIPYEQYF,TGTGCCAGCAGTCGGGACAGGGGGATCCCCTACGAGCAGTACTTC
TRBJ2-5,-,TRBV5-8,-,CASRQGTPQQETQYF,TGTGCCAGCAGACAGGGAACGCCTCAACAAGAGACCCAGTACTTC
TRBJ2-1,-,TRBV28,-,CASSPIISYNEQFF,TGTGCCAGCAGCCCCATTATATCCTACAATGAGCAGTTCTTC
TRBJ2-7,-,TRBV27,-,CASSPGGYEQYF,TGTGCCAGCAGCCCGGGCGGCTACGAGCAGTACTTC
TRBJ2-3,-,TRBV18,-,CASSPASTDTQYF,TGTGCCAGCTCACCAGCTAGCACAGATACGCAGTATTTT
TRBJ2-7,few,TRBV5-1,-,CATIGQFSYEQYF,TGCGCCACCATTGGACAGTTTAGCTACGAGCAGTACTTC
TRBJ1-1,-,TRBV11-3,-,CASRHFHQGSTEAFF,TGTGCCAGCAGACATTTCCACCAGGGTAGCACTGAAGCTTTCTTT
TRBJ2-7,-,TRBV14,-,CASSLVTYEQYF,TGTGCCAGCAGCCTAGTTACCTACGAGCAGTACTTC
TRBJ2-7,-,TRBV23-1,TRBD2,CASTYMGLAGNSYEQYF,TGCGCCAGCACCTACATGGGACTAGCGGGCAACTCCTACGAGCAGTACTTC
TRBJ2-3,-,TRBV13,-,CASSQGSGVSTDTQYF,TGTGCCAGCAGCCAGGGGTCGGGGGTCAGCACAGATACGCAGTATTTT
TRBJ2-7,-,TRBV11-2,TRBD2,CASSLVPAGVTYEQYF,TGTGCCAGCAGCTTAGTCCCAGCGGGGGTAACCTACGAGCAGTACTTC
TRBJ2-3,-,TRBV10-1,TRBD2,CASSDNPPSGTTDTQYF,TGCGCCAGCAGTGACAACCCGCCTAGCGGGACCACAGATACGCAGTATTTT
TRBJ2-5,-,TRBV6-5,-,CASSSLETQYF,TGTGCCAGCAGCAGTCTGGAGACCCAGTACTTC
TRBJ2-3,-,TRBV5-6,-,CASSLAVGRTDTQYF,TGTGCCAGCAGCTTGGCCGTGGGGCGGACAGATACGCAGTATTTT
TRBJ2-1,-,TRBV5-1,-,CASSLEANEQFF,TGCGCCAGCAGCTTGGAGGCCAATGAGCAGTTCTTC
TRBJ2-1,-,TRBV5-4,-,CASSLMGDEQFF,TGTGCCAGCAGCTTGATGGGCGATGAGCAGTTCTTC
TRBJ1-2,-,TRBV27,-,CASRTNAGPTYGYTF,TGTGCCAGCAGAACTAACGCCGGGCCGACCTATGGCTACACCTTC
TRBJ1-3,-,TRBV4-2,-,CASSQDLSPSGNTIYF,TGTGCCAGCAGCCAAGATTTGAGTCCCTCTGGAAACACCATATATTTT
TRBJ2-7,-,TRBV18,-,CASSPQKQASNYEQYF,TGTGCCAGCTCACCACAGAAACAGGCGTCAAACTACGAGCAGTACTTC
TRBJ2-7,-,TRBV7-9,TRBD2,CASSSTSGRHEQYF,TGTGCCAGCAGCTCGACTAGCGGGAGACACGAGCAGTACTTC
TRBJ2-3,-,TRBV11-1,TRBD2,CASSAGTSDGTDTQYF,TGTGCCAGCAGCGCCGGGACTAGCGATGGCACAGATACGCAGTATTTT
TRBJ2-4,-,TRBV2,-,CASKGTRDIQYF,TGTGCCAGCAAGGGGACGAGGGACATTCAGTACTTC
TRBJ2-5,-,TRBV28,-,CASSLLRTDQETQYF,TGTGCCAGCAGTTTATTACGGACGGACCAAGAGACCCAGTACTTC
TRBJ2-3,-,TRBV27,TRBD2,CASRAGGPTDTQYF,TGTGCCAGCAGAGCGGGAGGGCCCACAGATACGCAGTATTTT
TRBJ2-6,-,TRBV5-1,TRBD1,CASSPRQGVSGANVLTF,TGCGCCAGCAGTCCCCGACAGGGGGTCTCTGGGGCCAACGTCCTGACTTTC
TRBJ2-2,-,TRBV4-1,TRBD2,CASSQASGLNTGELFF,TGCGCCAGCAGCCAAGCTAGCGGACTGAACACCGGGGAGCTGTTTTTT
TRBJ2-5,-,TRBV13,TRBD2,CASSLTTSGPQETQYF,TGTGCCAGCAGCTTAACGACTAGCGGGCCCCAAGAGACCCAGTACTTC
TRBJ1-2,-,TRBV27,-,CASSLRRDLHGYTF,TGTGCCAGCAGTTTAAGGAGAGACCTCCATGGCTACACCTTC
TRBJ2-7,once,TRBV5-4,TRBD1,CASSSQGVHEQYF,TGTGCCAGCAGCTCCCAGGGGGTCCACGAGCAGTACTTC
TRBJ1-2,few,TRBV7-8,TRBD1,CASSPTPGTGVHYGYTF,TGTGCCAGCAGCCCGACTCCCGGGACAGGGGTTCACTATGGCTACACCTTC
TRBJ2-7,-,TRBV21-1,-,CASSKGTGGMVGYEQYF,TGTGCCAGCAGCAAAGGCACAGGAGGCATGGTGGGCTACGAGCAGTACTTC
TRBJ2-1,-,TRBV28,-,CASSQNGNVNEQFF,TGTGCCAGCAGTCAGAACGGCAATGTCAATGAGCAGTTCTTC
TRBJ2-1,-,TRBV5-6,TRBD1,CASSLATGGEQFF,TGTGCCAGCAGCTTGGCCACAGGGGGTGAGCAGTTCTTC
TRBJ1-2,-,TRBV9,-,CASSPGGRSRDGYTF,TGTGCCAGCAGCCCCGGAGGGAGGTCCAGGGACGGCTACACCTTC
TRBJ2-1,-,TRBV6-1,-,CASSEAVGGPYNEQFF,TGTGCCAGCAGTGAAGCGGTGGGTGGACCCTACAATGAGCAGTTCTTC
TRBJ1-5,-,TRBV7-8,-,CASSLLRFPGNQPQHF,TGTGCCAGCAGCTTGCTACGGTTCCCGGGCAATCAGCCCCAGCATTTT
TRBJ1-5,-,TRBV28,TRBD1,CASSMDRGSGNQPQHF,TGTGCCAGCAGTATGGACAGGGGGAGCGGCAATCAGCCCCAGCATTTT